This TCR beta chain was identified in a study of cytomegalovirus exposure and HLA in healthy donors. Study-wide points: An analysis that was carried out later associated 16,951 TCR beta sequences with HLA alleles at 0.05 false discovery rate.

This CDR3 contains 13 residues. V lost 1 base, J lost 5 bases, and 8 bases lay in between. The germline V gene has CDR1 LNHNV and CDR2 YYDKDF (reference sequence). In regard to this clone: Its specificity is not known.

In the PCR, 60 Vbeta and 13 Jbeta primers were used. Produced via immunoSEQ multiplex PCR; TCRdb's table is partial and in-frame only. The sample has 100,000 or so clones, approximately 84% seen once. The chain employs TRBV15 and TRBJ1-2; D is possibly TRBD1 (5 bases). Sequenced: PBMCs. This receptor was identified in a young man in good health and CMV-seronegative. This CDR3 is CATSRGAGYGYTF. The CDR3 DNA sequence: TGTGCCACCAGCAGAGGGGCAGGGTATGGCTACACCTTC. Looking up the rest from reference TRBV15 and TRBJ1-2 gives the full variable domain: DAMVIQNPRYQVTQFGKPVTLSCSQTLNHNVMYWYQQKSSQAPKLLFHYYDKDFNNEADTPDNFQSRRPNTSFCFLDIRSPGLGDTAMYLCATSRGAGYGYTFGSGTRLTVV.